The entry below gives a single T cell receptor (beta chain) sequence along with its context. The target antigen is unknown. These data belong to a study of cytomegalovirus exposure and HLA in healthy donors. Germline values: CDR1 SNHLY, CDR2 FYNNEI. CDR3 length equals 12 residues. Trimming stripped 6 bases from V and 2 bases from J, with 8 bases between. PCR employed 60 Vbeta and 13 Jbeta primers. Sequencing was performed with immunoSEQ multiplex PCR; in TCRdb, only in-frame clones are kept and a portion is missing. This sample's table reports approximately 76,000 clones. Findings and caveats of the study: Some V segments could not be told apart, so they were left out, TRBV6-2 and TRBV6-3 among them.

The sample taken for sequencing was PBMCs. The clonotype originates from a man in his late teens or twenties in good health and CMV-seropositive. The V call is TRBV2, the J call TRBJ2-7; no clear D. CDR3 sequence: CASRAVPYEQYF. DNA for the CDR3: TGTGCCAGCAGGGCGGTCCCCTACGAGCAGTACTTC.